The 4 T cell receptor beta chains listed next were all sequenced from one sample in a study of blood T cell repertoires in COVID-19. The protocol was immunoSEQ multiplex PCR, while the TCRdb copy is restricted to in-frame clones and leaves out a portion. The sample has just under 250,000 clones; around 87% are singletons. Sample: peripheral blood. The receptors were sampled from a woman younger than 45 who had recovered from COVID-19.

The V call is TRBV4-1, the J call TRBJ1-4, with D hard to call. Trimming left V 1 base short and J 3 bases short, with 9 bases between. From germline, CDR1 is MGHRA and CDR2 YSYEKL. CDR3 length equals 15 residues. The CDR3 protein is CASSQALQSNEKLFF. The CDR3 nucleotides read TGCGCCAGCAGCCAAGCCCTTCAGTCTAATGAAAAACTGTTTTTT.

Here the CDR3 reads CAQDRLAKNIQYF. CDR3 nucleotides: TGTGCCCAAGATCGGTTAGCCAAAAACATTCAGTACTTC. The V and J genes are TRBV30 and TRBJ2-4, with D unclear. CDR1 and CDR2 (germline): GTSNPN, SVGIG (reference sequence). CDR3 length: 13 amino acids. Trimming stripped 8 bases from V and 0 bases from J, with 11 bases between.

The chain couples TRBV5-1 to TRBJ1-3; D remains ambiguous. Trimming cost V 0 bases and J 4 bases, with 8 bases left between them. The CDR3 has 14 amino acids. CDR1 and CDR2 from the germline V gene are SGHRS and YFSETQ. CDR3: CASSLANLGNTIYF. CDR3 DNA: TGCGCCAGCAGCTTGGCCAACTTGGGAAACACCATATATTTT.

The gene calls are TRBV18 and TRBJ2-1; TRBD1 agrees at 10 bases. This CDR3 region has 14 residues. V lost 3 bases to trimming and J lost 6 bases; unmatched junction nucleotides: 2. Germline CDR1 reads KGHSH; CDR2 reads LQKENI. The CDR3 coding sequence is TGTGCCAGCTCACCCCGGGACAGGGGCAATGAGCAGTTCTTC. Translation: CASSPRDRGNEQFF. Supplemented by reference TRBV18 and TRBJ2-1, the full variable domain reads NAGVMQNPRHLVRRRGQEARLRCSPMKGHSHVYWYRQLPEEGLKFMVYLQKENIIDESGMPKERFSAEFPKEGPSILRIQQVVRGDSAAYFCASSPRDRGNEQFFGPGTRLTVL.